What follows are 23 T cell receptor beta chains derived from one specimen sequenced in a study of blood T cells in healthy people across ages. The second PCR ran roughly 6 to 11 cycles with a sample-barcoded 5' primer and J-beta primers. TCRdb processed the 5' RACE reads anew with MiXCR; each CDR3 protein has one entry. The sample records roughly 720,000 distinct CDR3 sequences, approximately 53% being singletons. Source material: blood. The receptor set was obtained from a man at least 80 years old in good health.

CDR3 sequence reads: CATSRGFGEQFF. CDR3 DNA: TGTGCCACCAGTCGGGGTTTCGGTGAGCAGTTCTTC. V is TRBV24-1 and J is TRBJ2-1, with D perhaps TRBD2 (5 bases). This CDR3 is 12 amino acids long. Germline CDR1 reads KGHDR; CDR2 reads SFDVKD. Trimming stripped 6 bases from V and 9 bases from J, with 11 bases between.

The J gene is TRBJ2-7, the V gene TRBV13, with a possible D match to TRBD2 (6 bases). Germline V lookup: CDR1 PRHDT, CDR2 FYEKMQ (reference sequence). The V and J ends lost 5 bases and 3 bases respectively, with 17 bases between them. The CDR3 sequence is 15 residues long. CDR3 bases: TGTGCCAGCAGCCGCCGGGGCGGGGAGAACTACGAGCAGTACTTC. This gives the protein CASSRRGGENYEQYF.

The chain couples TRBV15 to TRBJ1-1; D unclear. The CDR3 is made up of 14 amino acids. From germline, CDR1 is LNHNV and CDR2 YYDKDF (reference sequence). V lost 4 bases and J lost 0, with 9 bases in between. The CDR3 bases are TGTGCCACCAGCAAAGGAGGGTTGAACACTGAAGCTTTCTTT. It codes for CATSKGGLNTEAFF. Complete variable domain (other parts from reference TRBV15 and TRBJ1-1): DAMVIQNPRYQVTQFGKPVTLSCSQTLNHNVMYWYQQKSSQAPKLLFHYYDKDFNNEADTPDNFQSRRPNTSFCFLDIRSPGLGDTAMYLCATSKGGLNTEAFFGQGTRLTVV.

The chain joins TRBV29-1 to TRBJ1-1; no definite D call. The V and J ends lost 3 bases and 1 base respectively, with 12 bases between them. The CDR3 runs to 14 residues. Germline V gives CDR1 SQVTM, CDR2 ANQGSEA. The CDR3 here is CSVDPAVANTEAFF. As DNA, the CDR3 is TGCAGCGTTGATCCGGCAGTTGCGAACACTGAAGCTTTCTTT.

The V and J genes are TRBV7-2 and TRBJ2-7, with 9 nucleotides matching TRBD2. V shed 2 bases and J 3 bases; nucleotides not matched to a gene: 5. CDR3 length: 15 amino acids. The germline V gene encodes CDR1 SGHTA and CDR2 FQGNSA. Here the CDR3 reads CASSLRSSGIYEQYF. The CDR3 DNA is TGTGCCAGCAGCTTAAGGTCTAGCGGGATCTACGAGCAGTACTTC.

The rearrangement joins TRBV7-8 to TRBJ1-2, with a weak D call TRBD1 (6 bases). Trimming took off 4 bases at V and 0 bases at J, with 15 bases between the two ends. The germline V gene encodes CDR1 SGHVS and CDR2 FQNEAQ. The CDR3 has 16 amino acids. The CDR3 reads CASSSDSLKPNYGYTF. In DNA form, the CDR3 reads TGTGCCAGCAGCTCGGACAGCTTAAAGCCTAACTATGGCTACACCTTC.

The genes are TRBV15 and TRBJ2-2; no firm D call. The length of the CDR3 is 13 residues. With 6 bases removed from V and 7 bases from J, the gap between germline ends came to 12 bases. The germline gives CDR1 LNHNV, CDR2 YYDKDF (reference sequence). CDR3 bases: TGTGCCACCAGTCCCAGGCGTAACGGGGAGCTGTTTTTT. It translates to CATSPRRNGELFF.

The rearrangement uses TRBV12-3 or TRBV12-4 and TRBJ2-3; a weak D match, TRBD2 (6 bases). The CDR3 is 14 residues long. V gave up 6 bases and J gave up 14 bases, with 24 bases separating them. The CDR3 bases are TGTGCCAGCAGCTACCTGGAGGGGCACAGATACGCGTATTTT. This gives the protein CASSYLEGHRYAYF.

The chain is built from TRBV5-1 and TRBJ2-1, with 8 bases lining up with TRBD2. The germline V gene encodes CDR1 SGHRS and CDR2 YFSETQ. Losses at the gene ends were 0 bases for V and 8 bases for J; bases not matched to a gene: 7. The CDR3 is made up of 15 amino acids. CDR3 sequence reads: CASSLESGSGDEQFF. The CDR3 DNA sequence: TGCGCCAGCAGCTTGGAAAGCGGGAGTGGCGATGAGCAGTTCTTC.

V and J are TRBV9 and TRBJ1-2; D is possibly TRBD1 (6 bases). V dropped 6 bases and J dropped 4 bases, with 13 bases sitting between them. This CDR3 comprises 13 residues. The germline V gene encodes CDR1 SGDLS and CDR2 YYNGEE. The DNA of the CDR3 is TGTGCCAGCAACCGGGGGGGCACCTATGGCTACACCTTC. It yields the protein CASNRGGTYGYTF.

About this clonotype itself: A much larger clone differs by one base, so this may be a read error. The chain employs TRBV10-3 and TRBJ2-7; 13 nucleotides agree with TRBD2. With the DNA end fitting TRBJ2-5 better, the J assignment may be wrong. The CDR3 is made up of 16 amino acids. Germline CDR1 is ENHRY and CDR2 is SYGVKD. CDR3 sequence reads: CAVSDPTSGRRETQYF. As DNA, the CDR3 is TGTGCCGTCAGTGACCCGACTAGCGGGAGGCGTGAGACCCAGTACTTC.

Concerning this clonotype itself: This may arise from a read error, as a much more abundant clone is one base away. V usage is TRBV6-5 and J usage is TRBJ1-4; TRBD1 agrees at 7 bases. The CDR3 spans 15 residues. The V segment lost 5 bases and the J segment 10 bases; nucleotides outside the gene matches: 13. The germline V gene encodes CDR1 MNHEY and CDR2 SVGAGI. The CDR3 protein is CASSATGVPDGKLFF. The DNA of the CDR3 is TGTGCCAGCAGTGCCACAGGGGTTCCGGATGGAAAACTGTTTTTT.

This clonotype was seen only once. This chain joins TRBV29-1 and TRBJ1-1, with D possibly TRBD1 on 6 matching bases. The CDR3 length is 13 residues. V was pared by 6 bases and J by 1 base, with 12 bases between. Germline values: CDR1 SQVTM, CDR2 ANQGSEA. CDR3 nucleotide sequence: TGCAGCGTGCGGGAGGGACAGAACACTGAAGCTTTCTTT. Translating it yields CSVREGQNTEAFF.

The chain couples TRBV18 to TRBJ2-5, with D possibly being TRBD1 (6 bases). The V end was cut by 4 bases, the J end by 3 bases, with 15 bases between. The CDR3 runs to 15 residues. CDR1 KGHSH and CDR2 LQKENI come from the germline V gene. The chain's CDR3 is CASSQSGTHEETQYF. CDR3 coding DNA: TGTGCCAGCTCACAATCCGGGACACACGAAGAGACCCAGTACTTC.

The chain joins TRBV28 to TRBJ2-3, with 10 bases lining up with TRBD2. Per germline, CDR1 MDHEN and CDR2 SYDVKM. The CDR3 spans 20 residues. Trimming cost V 6 bases and J 1 base; bases outside gene matches: 19. CDR3 in amino acids: CASSQLLWVAGGVGTDTQYF. DNA for the CDR3: TGTGCCAGCAGCCAATTATTGTGGGTAGCGGGAGGTGTGGGCACAGATACGCAGTATTTT.

The rearrangement uses TRBV3-1 and TRBJ2-1, with D perhaps assigned TRBD1 or TRBD2 (7 bases each). The ends were cut back, 1 base at V and 7 bases at J, with 17 bases in the middle. Germline V gives CDR1 LGHDT, CDR2 YNNKEL (reference sequence). The CDR3 runs 16 residues. CDR3: CASSQGGRGHGNEQFF. The DNA for the CDR3 is TGTGCCAGCAGCCAAGGGGGGAGGGGGCATGGTAATGAGCAGTTCTTC.

This clonotype was seen a single time. The J gene is TRBJ2-2, the V gene TRBV4-2, with D tentatively TRBD2 (6 bases). V lost 11 bases and J lost 5, with 12 bases in between. This CDR3 is 12 amino acids long. Germline V CDR1 and CDR2: LGHNA, YNFKEQ. The CDR3 reads CAGGASTGELFF. CDR3 bases: TGTGCCGGCGGGGCCTCTACCGGGGAGCTGTTTTTT.

The V and J genes are TRBV4-1 and TRBJ2-1; 7 bases fit TRBD1. With the DNA end fitting TRBJ2-7 better, the J assignment may be wrong. CDR1 and CDR2 from the germline V gene are MGHRA and YSYEKL. The CDR3 length is 19 residues. This CDR3 reads CASSPSLTGLTYESNEQYF. Written as DNA, the CDR3 is TGCGCCAGCAGCCCTTCCTTGACAGGGCTAACCTACGAGAGCAATGAGCAGTACTTC.

In this sample, this clonotype turned up a few times. In DNA form, the CDR3 reads TGTGCCAGCAGCCCCTTAGGAGCAGATACGCAGTATTTT. Translating gives CASSPLGADTQYF. The V call is TRBV3-1, the J call TRBJ2-3; no reliable D call. V was cut by 4 bases and J by 4 bases, with 9 bases left in between. CDR3 size: 13 residues. The V gene's germline CDR1 is LGHDT and CDR2 YNNKEL (reference sequence).

V and J are TRBV5-5 and TRBJ2-3; possible D gene TRBD1, 5 bases. The ends were cut back, 3 bases at V and 0 bases at J, with 11 bases in the middle. The germline V gene has CDR1 SGHKS and CDR2 YYEKEE (reference sequence). The CDR3 is made up of 15 amino acids. The CDR3 DNA sequence: TGTGCCAGCAGCTGGTCGACAGTCAGCACAGATACGCAGTATTTT. It translates to CASSWSTVSTDTQYF.

The chain is built from TRBV20-1 and TRBJ2-7; D possibly corresponds to TRBD1 (5 bases). Between the trimmed V and J ends, which lost 0 bases and 2 bases, there was a span of 20 bases. CDR1 is DFQATT and CDR2 is SNEGSKA in the germline V gene (reference sequence). The CDR3 runs 17 residues. The CDR3: CSARDPLDSWLPYEQYF. In DNA form, the CDR3 reads TGCAGTGCTAGAGATCCTCTTGACAGCTGGTTACCCTACGAGCAGTACTTC.

The chain carries TRBV28 and TRBJ2-2, with TRBD2 identical over 11 bases. The CDR3 runs 18 residues. The germline CDR1 and CDR2 sequences are MDHEN and SYDVKM. Germline trimming cut 6 bases from V and 7 bases from J; bases unmatched to any gene: 16. The CDR3 is CASSPLPPLAGEIGELFF. The CDR3 region has the DNA TGTGCCAGCAGCCCTCTCCCCCCACTAGCGGGAGAAATCGGGGAGCTGTTTTTT. Drawing the rest from reference TRBV28 and TRBJ2-2, the complete variable domain is DVKVTQSSRYLVKRTGEKVFLECVQDMDHENMFWYRQDPGLGLRLIYFSYDVKMKEKGDIPEGYSVSREKKERFSLILESASTNQTSMYLCASSPLPPLAGEIGELFFGEGSRLTVL.

This chain uses TRBV7-9 with TRBJ2-5; 10 bases agree with TRBD2. Germline V gives CDR1 SEHNR, CDR2 FQNEAQ (reference sequence). Trimming cost V 2 bases and J 4 bases; bases outside gene matches: 1. The CDR3 has 14 amino acids. The CDR3 reads CASSLWTSGETQYF. The DNA for the CDR3 is TGTGCCAGCAGCTTATGGACTAGCGGAGAGACCCAGTACTTC.